This TCR beta chain was recovered during a study of PD-1 blockade in mismatch repair-deficient tumors. Here immunoSEQ multiplex PCR was the method, and the copy in TCRdb shows in-frame clones only, minus some. The table shows under 150,000 clones, with about 86% occurring only once. The CDR3 consists of 13 residues. V gave up 6 bases and J gave up 5 bases, with 10 bases separating them. The germline gives CDR1 LGHNT, CDR2 FRNRAP. This sequence joins TRBV12-5 and TRBJ2-2; perhaps TRBD2 as D (6 bases). This receptor was identified in an adult with mismatch repair-deficient cancer. The source was peripheral blood, collected 44 weeks after starting pembrolizumab. CDR3 sequence: CASGWDLTGELFF. DNA of the CDR3: TGTGCTAGTGGCTGGGACTTAACCGGGGAGCTGTTTTTT.